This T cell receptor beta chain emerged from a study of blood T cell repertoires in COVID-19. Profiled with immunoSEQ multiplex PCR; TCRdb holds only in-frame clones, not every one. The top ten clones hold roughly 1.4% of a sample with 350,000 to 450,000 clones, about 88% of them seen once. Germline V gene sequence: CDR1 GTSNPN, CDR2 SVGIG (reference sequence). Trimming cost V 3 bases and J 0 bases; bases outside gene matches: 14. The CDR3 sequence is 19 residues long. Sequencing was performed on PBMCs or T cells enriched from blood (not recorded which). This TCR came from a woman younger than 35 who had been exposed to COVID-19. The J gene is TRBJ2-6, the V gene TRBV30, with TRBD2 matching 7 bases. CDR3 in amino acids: CAWRASGGGLFSGANVLTF. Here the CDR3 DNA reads TGTGCCTGGAGGGCCTCTGGGGGAGGGCTGTTCTCTGGGGCCAACGTCCTGACTTTC.